This passage covers 22 T cell receptor beta chains from one sample sequenced in a study of cytomegalovirus exposure and HLA in healthy donors. The PCR used 60 Vbeta and 13 Jbeta primers. This table comes from immunoSEQ multiplex PCR, and its TCRdb copy is limited to in-frame clones, with some not included. The data show under 110,000 clones, with roughly 82% seen just once and about 1.6% held by the top ten. The sample consisted of PBMCs. The receptors stem from a man aged 50-59 years in good health and CMV-seronegative.

This chain joins TRBV7-2 and TRBJ2-5; no reliable D call. Matching the DNA end better, TRBJ2-7 makes the J call doubtful. This CDR3 contains 12 residues. CDR1 and CDR2 (germline): SGHTA, FQGNSA. CDR3 region: CASSSLSYEQYF. The CDR3 bases are TGTGCCAGCAGCTCCCTCTCCTACGAGCAGTACTTC.

The chain has TRBV19 and TRBJ2-6; TRBD1 matches 7 bases. V was clipped by 7 bases and J by 0 bases; unmatched bases: 6. The CDR3 loop spans 16 amino acids. The germline CDR1 and CDR2 sequences are LNHDA and SQIVND (reference sequence). CDR3 amino acids: CASTGQERSGANVLTF. The CDR3 coding sequence is TGTGCCAGTACCGGACAGGAGCGCTCTGGGGCCAACGTCCTGACTTTC.

The rearrangement uses TRBV19 and TRBJ2-1; 12 nucleotides agree with TRBD2. The CDR3 is made up of 15 amino acids. V lost 10 bases to trimming and J lost 6 bases; unmatched junction nucleotides: 10. In germline, CDR1 is LNHDA, CDR2 SQIVND (reference sequence). In DNA form, the CDR3 reads TGTGCCACCCAAAGGAGACTAGCGGGGGCCAATGAGCAGTTCTTC. This encodes CATQRRLAGANEQFF.

The J gene is TRBJ1-4, the V gene TRBV7-9, with a tentative D call TRBD1 (5 bases). CDR3 size: 14 residues. CDR1 and CDR2 from the germline V gene are SEHNR and FQNEAQ (reference sequence). V was trimmed by 3 bases and J by 7 bases, leaving 12 bases between them. The CDR3 loop is CASSFNTGGEKLFF. For the CDR3, the DNA is TGTGCCAGCAGCTTTAATACAGGCGGTGAAAAACTGTTTTTT.

The gene calls are TRBV2 and TRBJ2-1; D unresolved. The germline V gene encodes CDR1 SNHLY and CDR2 FYNNEI. The CDR3 sequence is 15 residues long. V was shortened by 6 bases and J by 2 bases, with 14 bases between the two germline ends. CDR3 sequence: CASSETPGTYNEQFF. CDR3 nucleotides: TGTGCCAGCAGCGAGACCCCAGGCACCTACAATGAGCAGTTCTTC.

The rearrangement joins TRBV5-8 to TRBJ2-3; 10 bases map to TRBD1. The germline gives CDR1 SGHTS, CDR2 YDEGEE. Trimming removed 7 bases from V and 2 bases from J; junction bases left unmatched: 10. CDR3 length: 16 amino acids. CDR3 sequence reads: CASGPRDRGYTDTQYF. The CDR3 DNA is TGTGCCAGCGGTCCGCGGGACAGGGGATACACAGATACGCAGTATTTT. Filled out from reference TRBV5-8 and TRBJ2-3, the complete variable domain reads EAGVTQSPTHLIKTRGQQATLRCSPISGHTSVYWYQQALGLGLQFLLWYDEGEERNRGNFPPRFSGRQFPNYSSELNVNALELEDSALYLCASGPRDRGYTDTQYFGPGTRLTVL.

The rearrangement joins TRBV19 to TRBJ2-5; D remains ambiguous. V was trimmed by 1 base and J by 2 bases, leaving 8 bases between them. In germline, CDR1 is LNHDA, CDR2 SQIVND (reference sequence). This CDR3 is built from 14 residues. CDR3: CASSIAAVQETQYF. Here the CDR3 DNA reads TGTGCCAGTAGTATAGCCGCAGTACAAGAGACCCAGTACTTC.

This clone has a handful of counts. This chain's CDR3 is CASVSRGADTQYF. As DNA, the CDR3 is TGTGCCAGCGTTTCCAGGGGGGCAGATACGCAGTATTTT. This sequence joins TRBV2 and TRBJ2-3; tentative D call: TRBD1 (7 bases). Germline values: CDR1 SNHLY, CDR2 FYNNEI. V lost 8 bases and J 4 bases, leaving 13 bases between the germline ends. This CDR3 contains 13 residues.

The CDR3 DNA reads TGTGCCAGCAGTTCCCGTGAGGGGGGGCTCTCTGGGGCCAACGTCCTGACTTTC. Amino acid sequence: CASSSREGGLSGANVLTF. The chain has TRBV27 and TRBJ2-6; TRBD2 is a possible D gene (7 bases). Germline CDR1 is MNHEY and CDR2 is SMNVEV (reference sequence). Trimming pared 4 bases from V and 0 bases from J, leaving 16 bases between. The CDR3 is made up of 18 amino acids.

This rearrangement joins TRBV6-5 to TRBJ1-1; TRBD1 is a possible D gene (6 bases). The CDR3 is 13 residues long. Germline-derived CDR1 and CDR2 are MNHEY and SVGAGI. Trimming cost V 6 bases and J 7 bases, with 15 bases left between them. CDR3 protein: CASRFGQSGEAFF. The DNA for the CDR3 is TGTGCCAGCAGATTTGGACAGTCGGGTGAAGCTTTCTTT.

This chain links TRBV5-6 with TRBJ2-5; 11 bases match TRBD2. TRBJ2-7 matches the DNA end more closely, so the J call is doubtful. In germline, CDR1 is SGHDT, CDR2 YYEEEE. This CDR3 contains 16 residues. CDR3 sequence (DNA): TGTGCCAGCAGCGCCCCAACTAGCGGGGGACTCTACGAGCAGTACTTC. Its protein product is CASSAPTSGGLYEQYF.

This chain joins TRBV30 and TRBJ1-1; 8 positions match TRBD1. Germline V CDR1 and CDR2: GTSNPN, SVGIG (reference sequence). V was pared by 3 bases and J by 0 bases, with 6 bases of the junction left unmatched. This CDR3 is 15 amino acids long. The CDR3 loop is CAWRGQGLLNTEAFF. The CDR3 DNA follows: TGTGCCTGGAGAGGACAGGGTCTACTGAACACTGAAGCTTTCTTT.

This clone was seen a few times. The genes are TRBV6-4 and TRBJ2-7, with D tentatively TRBD2 (5 bases). Germline loops: CDR1 MRHNA, CDR2 SNTAGT. This CDR3 spans 15 amino acids. Trimming took off 5 bases at V and 2 bases at J, with 16 bases between the two ends. The CDR3 loop reads CASSSESSDTYEQYV. DNA for the CDR3: TGTGCCAGCAGTTCCGAGAGTAGCGATACCTACGAGCAGTACGTC.

The rearrangement joins TRBV30 to TRBJ1-4; D perhaps matches TRBD1 (6 bases). Germline lookup yields CDR1 GTSNPN and CDR2 SVGIG (reference sequence). Trimming removed 0 bases from V and 5 bases from J, with 10 bases in between. The CDR3 is 14 amino acids. DNA of the CDR3: TGTGCCTGGAGTGTTTTGGGGGCCAATGAAAAACTGTTTTTT. The encoded protein is CAWSVLGANEKLFF.

This clone was found a few times. V usage is TRBV29-1 and J usage is TRBJ2-5; TRBD2 agrees at 10 bases. Germline lookup yields CDR1 SQVTM and CDR2 ANQGSEA. Trimming cost V 5 bases and J 5 bases; bases outside gene matches: 8. This CDR3 spans 14 amino acids. The CDR3 here is CSVRVAGGLETQYF. CDR3 sequence (DNA): TGCAGCGTTCGGGTAGCGGGGGGCCTGGAGACCCAGTACTTC. Filled out from reference TRBV29-1 and TRBJ2-5, the complete variable domain reads SAVISQKPSRDICQRGTSLTIQCQVDSQVTMMFWYRQQPGQSLTLIATANQGSEATYESGFVIDKFPISRPNLTFSTLTVSNMSPEDSSIYLCSVRVAGGLETQYFGPGTRLLVL.

In this sample, this clone turned up once. The chain is built from TRBV7-6 and TRBJ2-7; TRBD1 aligns across 10 bases. The junction had 5 bases not matched to a gene; V was cut back by 5 bases and J by 1 base. Germline-derived CDR1 and CDR2 are SGHVS and FNYEAQ. This CDR3 is built from 15 residues. The CDR3 DNA reads as TGTGCCAGCAGCCCCGGGACAGGGGATTCCTACGAGCAGTACGTC. Protein sequence: CASSPGTGDSYEQYV.

The chain has TRBV15 and TRBJ1-4, with no clear D. Germline lookup yields CDR1 LNHNV and CDR2 YYDKDF (reference sequence). V dropped 0 bases and J dropped 15 bases, with 20 bases sitting between them. The CDR3 totals 15 residues. CDR3 sequence (DNA): TGTGCCACCAGCAGAGATAGAAGGAGTTCTTCTATTTTGTTTTTT. As protein: CATSRDRRSSSILFF. The full variable domain, completed using reference TRBV15 and TRBJ1-4, is DAMVIQNPRYQVTQFGKPVTLSCSQTLNHNVMYWYQQKSSQAPKLLFHYYDKDFNNEADTPDNFQSRRPNTSFCFLDIRSPGLGDTAMYLCATSRDRRSSSILFFGSGTQLSVL.

CDR3 DNA sequence: TGTGCCAGCAGCCCCCGAGGGGGAGGGTATGAAAAACTGTTTTTT. Translation gives CASSPRGGGYEKLFF. The J gene is TRBJ1-4, the V gene TRBV6-6; tentative D call: TRBD1 (6 bases). The CDR3 covers 15 residues. Germline values: CDR1 MNHNY, CDR2 SVGAGI (reference sequence). Trimming took off 6 bases at V and 6 bases at J, with 17 bases between the two ends.

This sequence joins TRBV4-1 and TRBJ1-5; 9 bases line up with TRBD1. Germline V gene lookup returns CDR1 MGHRA and CDR2 YSYEKL. This CDR3 is built from 15 residues. The trim removed 3 bases at V and 6 bases at J, leaving 6 bases unmatched. CDR3 protein: CASSQGQGPFQPQHF. The CDR3 DNA sequence: TGCGCCAGCAGCCAGGGACAGGGTCCATTTCAGCCCCAGCATTTT.

The V call is TRBV11-2, the J call TRBJ1-2; weak D call: TRBD1 (5 bases). V dropped 0 bases and J dropped 5 bases, with 13 bases sitting between them. Germline assignment: CDR1 SGHAT and CDR2 FQNNGV. The length of the CDR3 is 15 residues. CDR3 in amino acids: CASSLEEGLGYGYTF. Here the CDR3 DNA reads TGTGCCAGCAGCTTAGAGGAGGGACTTGGGTATGGCTACACCTTC.

This clone appeared once. V usage is TRBV28 and J usage is TRBJ1-5; D is uncertain. CDR3 size: 14 residues. Trimming cost V 3 bases and J 7 bases, with 13 bases left between them. Germline V gene data show CDR1 as MDHEN and CDR2 as SYDVKM. CDR3 nucleotide sequence: TGTGCCAGCAGTTTGAGGGCTTTACGGCAGCCCCAGCATTTT. Amino acids: CASSLRALRQPQHF.

The gene calls are TRBV7-9 and TRBJ1-2, with TRBD1 identical over 8 bases. CDR1 is SEHNR and CDR2 is FQNEAQ in the germline V gene (reference sequence). This CDR3 is 15 amino acids long. V was pared by 2 bases and J by 4 bases, with 6 bases of the junction left unmatched. CDR3 residues: CASSLTGQAAYGYTF. For the CDR3, the DNA is TGTGCCAGCAGCTTAACGGGACAGGCCGCCTATGGCTACACCTTC.